This T cell receptor beta chain came from a study of regulatory T cells in long-lasting Graves disease. The time point denotes: newly diagnosed GD, antithyroid drugs for less than 3 months. Making the TCR library involved RNA that had been extracted from PBMCs. As collected, the peripheral blood samples measured approximately 10 milliliters each and went into EDTA tubes. The sample holds a few counts of this clonotype. Per the germline V gene, CDR1 is SEHNR and CDR2 is FQNEAQ (reference sequence). V was pared by 5 bases and J by 8 bases, with 18 bases between. This CDR3 contains 14 residues. Both iRepertoire HTBI primers and Arm-PCR of CDR3 regions were used to build the TCR beta libraries. TCRdb recomputed calls from the multiplex PCR reads with MiXCR, one row per CDR3 protein. The repertoire holds around 500,000 distinct CDR3 sequences, with roughly 14% as singletons. These same data were also listed under a study on T cells in Graves' hyperthyroidism and ophthalmopathy. This second report adds: Diagnosing involved the use of clinical symptoms, serum thyroxine and TRAb, thyroid ultrasound and orbital computed tomography. Primed by the HTBI set, a first-round RT-PCR was run on the TCR CDR3.

The rearrangement uses TRBV7-9 and TRBJ1-2, with a weak D call TRBD1 (5 bases). This clonotype originated in a man in his thirties or forties with Graves disease. The material was peripheral blood mononuclear cells (PBMCs), obtained at new diagnosis, from a patient treated with antithyroid drugs. This CDR3 is CASSPGGGTQGYTF. For the CDR3, the DNA is TGTGCCAGCAGCCCGGGCGGTGGGACGCAGGGCTACACCTTC.